Listed here are 2 T cell receptor beta chains from one sample, sequenced in a study of blood T cells in healthy people across ages. Primers used in a second PCR of roughly 7 to 12 cycles were a sample-barcoded 5' primer and a J-beta primer mix. TCRdb independently ran MiXCR on the 5' RACE reads; one entry per CDR3 protein. The sample has hundreds of thousands of distinct CDR3 sequences; roughly 21% are singletons. Sequencing input: blood. The receptors originated from an older man in good health.

This clonotype has just a few counts. The chain is built from TRBV7-2 and TRBJ1-4, with D tentatively TRBD1 (5 bases). CDR1 is SGHTA, CDR2 FQGNSA, per germline. V lost 1 base and J lost 10, with 16 bases in between. The CDR3 runs to 15 residues. The CDR3 is CASSLGGTTAGKLFF. The CDR3, as DNA: TGTGCCAGCAGCTTAGGGGGGACCACAGCAGGAAAACTGTTTTTT.

This clonotype appeared a few times. This chain connects TRBV5-1 to TRBJ2-1; TRBD2 aligns across 12 bases. After removal of 5 bases from V and 7 bases from J, the junction contained 10 bases not matched to a gene. Looked up from germline, CDR1 is SGHRS and CDR2 is YFSETQ. CDR3 length: 16 residues. As DNA, the CDR3 is TGCGCCAGCAGTTGGACTAGCGGGGCCACTGGGAATGAGCAGTTCTTC. This sequence encodes CASSWTSGATGNEQFF.